These 20 T cell receptor beta chains originate from one sample sequenced in a study of spatial heterogeneity in lung cancer (dated by TCRdb to the late 2010s). Library preparation was by 5' RACE. Instrument used: NextSeq 500. TCRdb itself trimmed the public reads at Q25 with fastp, ran MiXCR and retained productive beta chains. Identical CDR3 proteins give one entry, which carries the most common genes and DNA. The sample table contains 49,000 or so distinct CDR3 sequences; only one count was recorded for roughly 12% of them. Jointly, the top ten make up 30% to 40% of the sample. The sample's time point label is to be understood as: blood at routine non-recurrence follow-up after resection. This specimen was PBMCs, taken at follow-up. The origin of the receptors is a male donor with early-stage non-small cell lung cancer.

The rearrangement uses TRBV4-1 and TRBJ2-2; maybe TRBD1 (5 bases). Trimming cost V 3 bases and J 3 bases, with 29 bases left between them. The germline V gene has CDR1 MGHRA and CDR2 YSYEKL. The CDR3 contains 21 residues. The CDR3 bases are TGCGCCAGCAGCCACGCGTTTCTTAGGCGGACAACTGGACGAGACACCGGGGAGCTGTTTTTT. This sequence encodes CASSHAFLRRTTGRDTGELFF.

This clonotype was detected ten times or more. The chain combines TRBV7-2 with TRBJ2-1; 7 bases line up with TRBD2. The V segment lost 1 base and the J segment 1 base; nucleotides outside the gene matches: 1. Germline CDR1 reads SGHTA; CDR2 reads FQGNSA. CDR3 length equals 15 residues. The DNA for the CDR3 is TGTGCCAGCAGCTTAGGACTAGCTTCCTACAATGAGCAGTTCTTC. Residues: CASSLGLASYNEQFF. Supplemented by reference TRBV7-2 and TRBJ2-1, the full variable domain reads GAGVSQSPSNKVTEKGKDVELRCDPISGHTALYWYRQSLGQGLEFLIYFQGNSAPDKSGLPSDRFSAERTGGSVSTLTIQRTQQEDSAVYLCASSLGLASYNEQFFGPGTRLTVL.

This clonotype was found a few times. The rearrangement joins TRBV5-1 to TRBJ2-5; 9 bases map to TRBD2. This CDR3 spans 15 amino acids. V gave up 5 bases and J gave up 5 bases; unmatched junction bases: 10. Per the germline V gene, CDR1 is SGHRS and CDR2 is YFSETQ. The CDR3 loop reads CASRSLAGMSETQYF. CDR3 bases: TGCGCCAGCAGATCCCTAGCGGGAATGAGTGAGACCCAGTACTTC.

There are many counts of this clonotype. The chain carries TRBV7-3 and TRBJ1-1; D is unclear. V lost 4 bases and J lost 7, with 13 bases in between. The CDR3 contains 13 residues. Germline CDR1 and CDR2: SGHTA and FQGTGA. The CDR3 loop reads CASSSAGPGEAFF. The CDR3 DNA reads as TGTGCCAGCAGCTCCGCGGGTCCGGGTGAAGCTTTCTTT.

This clonotype was recorded a few times. DNA of the CDR3: TGTGCCAGCACTTCCACGGGGACGGTTAACTATGGCTACACCTTC. It translates to CASTSTGTVNYGYTF. This chain uses TRBV12-3 or TRBV12-4 with TRBJ1-2; D might be TRBD1 (5 bases). Trimming took off 7 bases at V and 1 base at J, with 16 bases between the two ends. CDR3 size: 15 residues.

This clonotype was seen a few times. The chain employs TRBV4-3 and TRBJ2-7; D gene uncertain. The CDR3 has 15 residues. CDR1 LGHNA and CDR2 YSLEER come from the germline V gene. Trimming cost V 2 bases and J 3 bases, with 14 bases left between them. The CDR3 region is CASSQTTARVYEQYF. The CDR3 nucleotides read TGCGCCAGCAGCCAAACGACGGCCCGGGTCTACGAGCAGTACTTC.

The chain carries TRBV30 and TRBJ1-3, with 9 bases that match TRBD1. Germline CDR1 and CDR2: GTSNPN and SVGIG (reference sequence). J was trimmed by 4 bases and V by 8 bases; bases with no gene match: 12. This CDR3 has 15 amino acids. The CDR3 nucleotides read TGTGCCACGGCCGCCGGACAGGGGTTGGGAAACACCATATATTTT. Translating it yields CATAAGQGLGNTIYF.

The V call is TRBV10-3, the J call TRBJ1-1, with TRBD1 matching over 10 bases. The junction had 0 bases not matched to a gene; V was cut back by 4 bases and J by 1 base. CDR3 length: 14 amino acids. Germline-derived CDR1 and CDR2 are ENHRY and SYGVKD. In DNA form, the CDR3 reads TGTGCCATCAGTGGGACAGGGGGGAACACTGAAGCTTTCTTT. It codes for CAISGTGGNTEAFF.

This clonotype has at least ten counts. The chain employs TRBV30 and TRBJ2-2; 7 bases map to TRBD2. There are 15 residues in the CDR3. The germline V gene encodes CDR1 GTSNPN and CDR2 SVGIG (reference sequence). With V trimmed by 0 bases and J by 9 bases, 10 bases remained unmatched. The DNA for the CDR3 is TGTGCCTGGAGTGTATCCCCTCCGGGAGGTAGGGAGCTGTTTTTT. The encoded protein is CAWSVSPPGGRELFF.

This clonotype came up many times. The chain employs TRBV7-2 and TRBJ1-2; tentative D call: TRBD1 (5 bases). The CDR3 runs 13 residues. Per germline, CDR1 SGHTA and CDR2 FQGNSA. The germline V and J ends were trimmed by 5 bases and 1 base, with 8 bases remaining between them. The CDR3 sequence is CASSPGINYGYTF. The CDR3, as DNA: TGTGCCAGCAGCCCAGGGATTAACTATGGCTACACCTTC.

This clonotype was recorded many times. This chain joins TRBV11-2 and TRBJ2-3; 12 nucleotides match TRBD2. Germline V gene sequence: CDR1 SGHAT, CDR2 FQNNGV. V lost 5 bases to trimming and J lost 7 bases; unmatched junction nucleotides: 10. The CDR3 has 16 amino acids. The CDR3 DNA reads as TGTGCCAGCAGCCAGATGACTAGCGGGAGTATATATACGCAGTATTTT. Translated: CASSQMTSGSIYTQYF.

This chain joins TRBV25-1 and TRBJ2-7; D remains ambiguous. CDR1 is MGHDK, CDR2 SYGVNS, per germline. The CDR3 runs to 13 residues. Trimming took 2 bases from V and 2 from J, leaving 7 bases between them. The CDR3 loop reads CASSETWAYEQYF. CDR3 sequence (DNA): TGTGCCAGCAGTGAAACTTGGGCCTACGAGCAGTACTTC.

This clonotype occurred a few times. The CDR3 spells CASSYGRPDRTYEQYF. DNA of the CDR3: TGTGCCAGCAGTTACGGGCGCCCCGACAGGACCTACGAGCAGTACTTC. The chain has TRBV6-5 and TRBJ2-7, with D maybe TRBD1 (6 bases). V lost 2 bases to trimming and J lost 2 bases, with 16 bases between them. CDR3 size: 16 residues. Germline CDR1 reads MNHEY; CDR2 reads SVGAGI.

Many counts were recorded for this clonotype. The chain is built from TRBV7-2 and TRBJ1-5; 10 bases match TRBD1. Germline CDR1 and CDR2: SGHTA and FQGNSA. The trim removed 5 bases at V and 8 bases at J, leaving 9 bases unmatched. This CDR3 contains 15 residues. The CDR3 is CASSGTGDPFEPQHF. Here the CDR3 DNA reads TGTGCCAGCAGCGGGACAGGGGATCCGTTTGAGCCCCAGCATTTT.

This clonotype was seen only a few times. This chain links TRBV5-5 with TRBJ2-1, with D perhaps matching TRBD1 or TRBD2 (5 bases each). CDR3 length equals 15 residues. The germline gives CDR1 SGHKS, CDR2 YYEKEE (reference sequence). Trimming cost V 1 base and J 1 base, with 9 bases left between them. CDR3 bases: TGTGCCAGCAGCTTGTCGAGGGGATCCTACAATGAGCAGTTCTTC. Its translation: CASSLSRGSYNEQFF.

This clonotype was picked up a small number of times. The chain employs TRBV11-2 and TRBJ2-1; possible D gene TRBD2, 6 bases. Germline V gene data show CDR1 as SGHAT and CDR2 as FQNNGV. The CDR3 contains 14 residues. The V and J ends lost 0 bases and 7 bases respectively, with 10 bases between them. CDR3 nucleotide sequence: TGTGCCAGCAGCTTAGACCCCGGGAGTAATGAGCAGTTCTTC. It translates to CASSLDPGSNEQFF. The whole variable domain, remainder taken from reference TRBV11-2 and TRBJ2-1, is EAGVAQSPRYKIIEKRQSVAFWCNPISGHATLYWYQQILGQGPKLLIQFQNNGVVDDSQLPKDRFSAERLKGVDSTLKIQPAKLEDSAVYLCASSLDPGSNEQFFGPGTRLTVL.

Only a few counts were recorded for this clonotype. The V call is TRBV30, the J call TRBJ2-4; a weak D match, TRBD2 (6 bases). V dropped 0 bases and J dropped 3 bases, with 15 bases sitting between them. CDR1 GTSNPN and CDR2 SVGIG come from the germline V gene (reference sequence). This CDR3 is built from 16 residues. This CDR3 reads CAWSVRGGIDKNIQYF. As DNA, the CDR3 is TGTGCCTGGAGTGTACGGGGCGGGATCGACAAAAACATTCAGTACTTC. The entire variable domain, with the rest obtained from reference TRBV30 and TRBJ2-4, is as follows: SQTIHQWPATLVQPVGSPLSLECTVEGTSNPNLYWYRQAAGRGLQLLFYSVGIGQISSEVPQNLSASRPQDRQFILSSKKLLLSDSGFYLCAWSVRGGIDKNIQYFGAGTRLSVL.

The gene calls are TRBV7-2 and TRBJ1-1; no clear D gene. V dropped 4 bases and J dropped 0 bases, with 9 bases sitting between them. The CDR3 consists of 14 residues. CDR1 and CDR2 (germline): SGHTA, FQGNSA. The CDR3 DNA sequence: TGTGCCAGCAGCTCCGTCCCCGTGAACACTGAAGCTTTCTTT. Its translation is CASSSVPVNTEAFF.

The sample holds a few counts of this clonotype. The V and J genes are TRBV2 and TRBJ1-3; perhaps TRBD1 as D (6 bases). Germline assignment: CDR1 SNHLY and CDR2 FYNNEI. Deletions cut 10 bases from V and 0 bases from J, with 22 bases between. CDR3 length: 17 residues. CDR3 loop: CATPKALTGSSGNTIYF. As DNA, the CDR3 is TGTGCCACCCCAAAAGCTCTAACAGGGAGCTCTGGAAACACCATATATTTT. Complete variable domain (other parts from reference TRBV2 and TRBJ1-3): EPEVTQTPSHQVTQMGQEVILRCVPISNHLYFYWYRQILGQKVEFLVSFYNNEISEKSEIFDDQFSVERPDGSNFTLKIRSTKLEDSAMYFCATPKALTGSSGNTIYFGEGSWLTVV.

This clonotype has more than one count but fewer than ten. The chain uses TRBV12-3 or TRBV12-4 and TRBJ2-2; no clear D. This CDR3 contains 14 residues. The V end was cut by 6 bases, the J end by 3 bases, with 11 bases between. The CDR3 DNA reads TGTGCCAGCAGCTCTCCTACGTACACCGGGGAGCTGTTTTTT. Amino acids: CASSSPTYTGELFF.